The rows below give T cell receptor beta chains drawn from one sample of a study of T-cell reconstitution after alpha-beta-depleted transplantation in children. Using its own MiXCR run on the PCR reads, TCRdb lists one record per CDR3 protein. This table holds some 240,000 distinct CDR3 sequences, around 12% found once. The sequencing here drew on PBMCs from the stem cell graft donor, taken from the stem cell graft. The receptor source for this set is a human donor who donated a stem cell graft to a child with acute lymphoblastic leukemia. Each CDR3 is given with its conserved first and last residue. The order of the fields is CDR3 DNA, CDR3 protein, J gene, clone size, D gene, V gene. The D gene is left open where the match is weak. A row's size may be missing; if present it is once, few, many or a size class.

DNA: TGCAGTGTCACAGGGGGCAACACCGGGGAGCTGTTTTTT
CDR3: CSVTGGNTGELFF
J: TRBJ2-2
size: many
D: TRBD1
V: TRBV20-1

DNA: TGCGCCAGCAGCTGGGCCGGGACGGGAGACTCCTACGAGCAGTACTTC
CDR3: CASSWAGTGDSYEQYF
J: TRBJ2-7
size: few
D: -
V: TRBV5-1

DNA: TGCAGTGCTACAGACAGGGGTACCAATGAAAAGCTGTTTTTT
CDR3: CSATDRGTNEKLFF
J: TRBJ1-4
size: many
D: TRBD1
V: TRBV20-1

DNA: TGTGCCAGCAGTGGTATATCGGACCGACTAACCTACGAGCAGTACTTC
CDR3: CASSGISDRLTYEQYF
J: TRBJ2-7
size: many
D: -
V: TRBV25-1

DNA: TGTGCCAGCAGCCTAGAGCCTAGCGGGTTAGGGTCAGATACGCAGTATTTT
CDR3: CASSLEPSGLGSDTQYF
J: TRBJ2-3
size: -
D: TRBD2
V: TRBV7-3

DNA: TGTGCCAGCAGCTTAGGATCTGGGTCTTGGACAGATACGCAGTATTTT
CDR3: CASSLGSGSWTDTQYF
J: TRBJ2-3
size: many
D: -
V: TRBV7-6

DNA: TGTGCCAGCAGCGATGGAGCCAATGAGCAGTTCTTC
CDR3: CASSDGANEQFF
J: TRBJ2-1
size: many
D: -
V: TRBV9

DNA: TGCGCCAGCAGCTTGGAGGGTTACCACTACGAGCAGTACTTC
CDR3: CASSLEGYHYEQYF
J: TRBJ2-7
size: few
D: -
V: TRBV5-1

DNA: TGTGCCAGCAGTTACGATCTAGCGGGTTTGTTAGATACGCAGTATTTT
CDR3: CASSYDLAGLLDTQYF
J: TRBJ2-3
size: -
D: TRBD2
V: TRBV6-2/TRBV6-3

DNA: TGCGCCAGCAGCTCAGCGGGCACCGGGGAGCTGTTTTTT
CDR3: CASSSAGTGELFF
J: TRBJ2-2
size: many
D: -
V: TRBV5-1

DNA: TGTGCCAGCAGCCAAGTTGCCGGGTACACCGGGGAGCTGTTTTTT
CDR3: CASSQVAGYTGELFF
J: TRBJ2-2
size: many
D: -
V: TRBV3-1

DNA: TGCGCCAGCAGCCGTCCCCGATGGGAAGTATTAGGGGACGCTCCCTACAATGAGCAGTTCTTC
CDR3: CASSRPRWEVLGDAPYNEQFF
J: TRBJ2-1
size: -
D: -
V: TRBV4-1

DNA: TGTGCCAGCTCCCAGGACGAAGGGACAGCAAATAATGAAAAACTGTTTTTT
CDR3: CASSQDEGTANNEKLFF
J: TRBJ1-4
size: -
D: TRBD1
V: TRBV18

DNA: TGTGCCAGCAGCCAAGGGACTAGCGGGGCGAGCTCCTACAATGAGCAGTTCTTC
CDR3: CASSQGTSGASSYNEQFF
J: TRBJ2-1
size: many
D: TRBD2
V: TRBV4-2

DNA: TGCAGTGCTAGACCCGAAAACAGGCGGGCCTATGGCTACACCTTC
CDR3: CSARPENRRAYGYTF
J: TRBJ1-2
size: many
D: -
V: TRBV20-1

DNA: TGTGCCAGCAGTTTAAAGTACCGAAACACCGGGGAGCTGTTTTTT
CDR3: CASSLKYRNTGELFF
J: TRBJ2-2
size: many
D: -
V: TRBV28

DNA: TGCGCCAGCACCCCGGCGGGGGCAGTGGGCAATGAGCAGTTCTTC
CDR3: CASTPAGAVGNEQFF
J: TRBJ2-1
size: many
D: -
V: TRBV5-1

DNA: TGTGCCAGCAGCCGGACCACTGCGGGAGCTGTCCACAATGAGCAGTTCTTC
CDR3: CASSRTTAGAVHNEQFF
J: TRBJ2-1
size: many
D: TRBD2
V: TRBV3-1

DNA: TGTGCCAGCAGCCAGGGGTCAGGGGCACCCTCAAAGCAGTTCTTC
CDR3: CASSQGSGAPSKQFF
J: TRBJ2-1
size: many
D: -
V: TRBV3-1

DNA: TGCAGTGCTAGTCCGGCAGACGAGCAGTTCTTC
CDR3: CSASPADEQFF
J: TRBJ2-1
size: many
D: -
V: TRBV20-1

DNA: TGTGCCAGCAGCTTGGCTCTGGCGAATCAGCCCCAGCATTTT
CDR3: CASSLALANQPQHF
J: TRBJ1-5
size: many
D: -
V: TRBV5-5

DNA: TGCAGTGCCAACCACTGGGCAGGGGAAGAGACCCAGTACTTC
CDR3: CSANHWAGEETQYF
J: TRBJ2-5
size: many
D: -
V: TRBV20-1

DNA: TGTGCCAGCAGCCCAGGACAGGGCCATAATTCACCCCTCCACTTT
CDR3: CASSPGQGHNSPLHF
J: TRBJ1-6
size: many
D: TRBD1
V: TRBV7-2

DNA: TGTGCCAGCAGTTACGCCTCAGGGGGAACTGGAAACACCATATATTTT
CDR3: CASSYASGGTGNTIYF
J: TRBJ1-3
size: many
D: TRBD1
V: TRBV6-5

DNA: TGTGCCAGCAGTTACGGGAGGGAGACCCAGTACTTC
CDR3: CASSYGRETQYF
J: TRBJ2-5
size: many
D: -
V: TRBV6-2/TRBV6-3

DNA: TGCGCCAGCAGCAGGGACCTAGGCTACGAGCAGTACTTC
CDR3: CASSRDLGYEQYF
J: TRBJ2-7
size: many
D: -
V: TRBV5-1

DNA: TGTGCCAGCGAGCGGGAGGGCCCTGCCTACGAGCAGTACTTC
CDR3: CASEREGPAYEQYF
J: TRBJ2-7
size: many
D: TRBD2
V: TRBV28

DNA: TGTGCCAGCAGCTCCCTATTCCGGACAGGGCCTGAAGCTTTCTTT
CDR3: CASSSLFRTGPEAFF
J: TRBJ1-1
size: many
D: TRBD1
V: TRBV7-2

DNA: TGTGCCAGCAGCCAAGGGGACAGGGTTGAAGCTTTCTTT
CDR3: CASSQGDRVEAFF
J: TRBJ1-1
size: many
D: TRBD1
V: TRBV14

DNA: TGTGCCAGCAGGGCCAGTCCGGGGGAGACCCAGTACTTC
CDR3: CASRASPGETQYF
J: TRBJ2-5
size: -
D: -
V: TRBV28

DNA: TGTGCCAGCGCCATGGCCCGGGAAGTTTTAGATACGCAGTATTTT
CDR3: CASAMAREVLDTQYF
J: TRBJ2-3
size: many
D: -
V: TRBV6-1

DNA: TGTGCCAGCAGCCAGGGACCCAGCACCGGGGAGCTGTTTTTT
CDR3: CASSQGPSTGELFF
J: TRBJ2-2
size: many
D: -
V: TRBV7-9

DNA: TGTGCCAGCAGTTTATGGGCAGCTCCCAGCACCGGGGAGCTGTTTTTT
CDR3: CASSLWAAPSTGELFF
J: TRBJ2-2
size: many
D: -
V: TRBV28

DNA: TGCGCCAGCAGCTTGGCAGGGGGCGGTGATGAAGCTTTCTTT
CDR3: CASSLAGGGDEAFF
J: TRBJ1-1
size: many
D: TRBD1
V: TRBV5-1

DNA: TGTGCCAGCAGCTTAAGTGGAGTCTTACCCTACGAGCAGTACTTC
CDR3: CASSLSGVLPYEQYF
J: TRBJ2-7
size: many
D: -
V: TRBV7-9

DNA: TGCAGTGCTAGAGATTCGGGGCGAGGAGAGACCCAGTACTTC
CDR3: CSARDSGRGETQYF
J: TRBJ2-5
size: many
D: -
V: TRBV20-1

DNA: TGTGCCAGCAGCCCAGACGGGGCCGTACGGGATACGCAGTATTTT
CDR3: CASSPDGAVRDTQYF
J: TRBJ2-3
size: many
D: -
V: TRBV3-1

DNA: TGTGCCAGCAGCTCTCCGTTTCAGCCCCAGCATTTT
CDR3: CASSSPFQPQHF
J: TRBJ1-5
size: many
D: -
V: TRBV7-2

DNA: TGTGCCAGCAGTTTGGAACAGGGTCGGCACGAGCAGTACTTC
CDR3: CASSLEQGRHEQYF
J: TRBJ2-7
size: many
D: -
V: TRBV28

DNA: TGCGCCAGCAGCCAAGGGGGGGGCGGAGAGACCCAGTACTTC
CDR3: CASSQGGGGETQYF
J: TRBJ2-5
size: -
D: -
V: TRBV4-3

DNA: TGTGCCAGCAGCGTAGGTGGCAGAACGAACACCGGGGAGCTGTTTTTT
CDR3: CASSVGGRTNTGELFF
J: TRBJ2-2
size: many
D: -
V: TRBV9

DNA: TGTGCCAGCGGCCCATATACGAGGCAGTACTTC
CDR3: CASGPYTRQYF
J: TRBJ2-7
size: many
D: -
V: TRBV6-5

DNA: TGCAGTGCTGATCAGGGGTACCAAGAGACCCAGTACTTC
CDR3: CSADQGYQETQYF
J: TRBJ2-5
size: many
D: -
V: TRBV20-1

DNA: TGTGCCAGCAGTCAGGGACTCCGTTACCAAGAGACCCAGTACTTC
CDR3: CASSQGLRYQETQYF
J: TRBJ2-5
size: many
D: -
V: TRBV12-3/TRBV12-4

DNA: TGTGCCTGCCGACTAAGGGGGGGAGCAGTCTTTGAGCAGTTCTTC
CDR3: CACRLRGGAVFEQFF
J: TRBJ2-1
size: many
D: -
V: TRBV27

DNA: TGTGCCAGCAGCTTAGTAGCCAACGTCCTGACTTTC
CDR3: CASSLVANVLTF
J: TRBJ2-6
size: -
D: -
V: TRBV7-8

DNA: TGCGCCAGCAGCCCGACAGGGAGGGATGAAAAACTGTTTTTT
CDR3: CASSPTGRDEKLFF
J: TRBJ1-4
size: many
D: TRBD1
V: TRBV5-1

DNA: TGTGCCAGCAGCGTAGGGCAGGGGCCCAATGAAAAACTGTTTTTT
CDR3: CASSVGQGPNEKLFF
J: TRBJ1-4
size: many
D: -
V: TRBV9

DNA: TGCGCCAGCAGCCTACCTGGACAGGGGGGTCCACAAGAGACCCAGTACTTC
CDR3: CASSLPGQGGPQETQYF
J: TRBJ2-5
size: many
D: TRBD1
V: TRBV5-1

DNA: TGTGCCAGCAGTCTAACAGGGTTAGCCAAAAACATTCAGTACTTC
CDR3: CASSLTGLAKNIQYF
J: TRBJ2-4
size: many
D: -
V: TRBV6-1

DNA: TGCGCCAGCAGCCTTTATGGACAGGGACCTGTTAATGAGCAGTTCTTC
CDR3: CASSLYGQGPVNEQFF
J: TRBJ2-1
size: many
D: TRBD1
V: TRBV4-1